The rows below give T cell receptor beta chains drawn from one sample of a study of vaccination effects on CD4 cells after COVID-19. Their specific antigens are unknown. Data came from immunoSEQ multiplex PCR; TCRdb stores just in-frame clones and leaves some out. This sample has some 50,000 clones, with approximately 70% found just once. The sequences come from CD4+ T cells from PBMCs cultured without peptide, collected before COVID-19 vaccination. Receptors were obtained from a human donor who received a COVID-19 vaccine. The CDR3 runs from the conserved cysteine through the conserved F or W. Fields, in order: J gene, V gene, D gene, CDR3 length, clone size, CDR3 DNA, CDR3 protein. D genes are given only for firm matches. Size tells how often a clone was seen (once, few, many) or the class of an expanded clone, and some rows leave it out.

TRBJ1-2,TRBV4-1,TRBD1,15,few,TGCGCCAGCAGCCAAGGGACAGGGCGTAACTATGGCTACACCTTC,CASSQGTGRNYGYTF
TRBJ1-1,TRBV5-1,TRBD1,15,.,TGCGCCAGCAGCTTGGGACAGGGAAGGTTGGCTGAAGCTTTCTTT,CASSLGQGRLAEAFF
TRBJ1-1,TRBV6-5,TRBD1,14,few,TGTGCCAGCAGCTTGACAGGGAGAGTCACTGAAGCTTTCTTT,CASSLTGRVTEAFF
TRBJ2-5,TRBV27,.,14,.,TGTGCCAGCAGCCTCGGGACTTTCGGGGAGACCCAGTACTTC,CASSLGTFGETQYF
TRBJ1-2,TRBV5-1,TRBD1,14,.,TGCGCCAGCAGACCCCCGGGACAGGGGTATGGCTACACCTTC,CASRPPGQGYGYTF
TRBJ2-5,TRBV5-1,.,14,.,TGCGCCAGCAGCTTGCAGGGGCACCAAGAGACCCAGTACTTC,CASSLQGHQETQYF
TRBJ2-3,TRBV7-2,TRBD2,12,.,TGTGCCAGCAGCTTACAGGGACTAGCGCAGTATTTT,CASSLQGLAQYF
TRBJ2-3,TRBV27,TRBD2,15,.,TGTGCCAGCGGGCGACTAGCGGGAGGGAGAGGGACGCAGTATTTT,CASGRLAGGRGTQYF
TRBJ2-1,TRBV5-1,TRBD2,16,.,TGCGCCAGCAGCCGCGGGACTAGCGGGGGGGCCGATGAGCAGTTCTTC,CASSRGTSGGADEQFF
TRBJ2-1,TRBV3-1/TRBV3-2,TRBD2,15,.,TGTGCCAGCAGTACTACTAGCGGGATGTACAATGAGCAGTTCTTC,CASSTTSGMYNEQFF
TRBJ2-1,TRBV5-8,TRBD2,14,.,TGTGCCAGCAGCCCCGGGGGGACCTACAATGAGCAGTTCTTC,CASSPGGTYNEQFF
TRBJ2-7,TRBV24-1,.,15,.,TGTGCCACCAGTGACTCCACCCCAGGGTCCAACGAGCAGTACTTC,CATSDSTPGSNEQYF
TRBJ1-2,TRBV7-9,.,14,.,TGTGCCAGCAGCTCAGCGGGGATCAGGGGAGGCTACACCTTC,CASSSAGIRGGYTF
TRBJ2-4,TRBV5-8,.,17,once,TGTGCCAGCAGCGTATTATTCGGTCAGATCCATAAAAACATTCAGTACTTC,CASSVLFGQIHKNIQYF
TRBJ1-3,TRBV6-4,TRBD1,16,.,TGTGCCAGCAGTGACCTCATGACAGGGACTGGAAACACCATATATTTT,CASSDLMTGTGNTIYF
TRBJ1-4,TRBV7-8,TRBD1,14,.,TGTGCCAGCAGCCCGGGACAGGGCGGGGAAAAACTGTTTTTT,CASSPGQGGEKLFF
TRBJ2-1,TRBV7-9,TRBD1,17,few,TGTGCCAGCAGCCGGGACAGGGATCGGTCATCCTACAATGAGCAGTTCTTC,CASSRDRDRSSYNEQFF